The rows below give T cell receptor beta chains drawn from one sample of a study of response to subunit inactivated influenza vaccine. TCRdb redid the calling of the RT-PCR reads with MiXCR, one entry per CDR3 protein. Of 430,000 or so distinct CDR3 sequences listed, 9.5% to 12% were seen once; the top ten hold approximately 12%. The sample was PBMCs from blood, taken about 40 days after vaccination. The origin of the receptors is a man between 50 and 59 years old who received an inactivated influenza vaccine. Each CDR3 is given with its conserved first and last residue. The D gene is left open where the match is weak. Clone size is shown for a subset of rows, as once, few, many or a class of expanded clone.

clone_size: few; v_call: TRBV28; d_call: NA; j_call: TRBJ2-3; cdr3_nt: TGTGCCAGCAGGGCGCGGGGCCCTAGCACAGATACGCAGTATTTT; cdr3_aa: CASRARGPSTDTQYF
clone_size: many; v_call: TRBV7-2; d_call: NA; j_call: TRBJ2-7; cdr3_nt: TGTGCCAGCAGCTCACAGGGTGGGGGCTCCTACGAGCAGTACTTC; cdr3_aa: CASSSQGGGSYEQYF
clone_size: many; v_call: TRBV6-1; d_call: NA; j_call: TRBJ1-2; cdr3_nt: TGTGCCAGCAGTCTCAACAGAGGAACCAGGGGTTTACATGGCTACACCTTC; cdr3_aa: CASSLNRGTRGLHGYTF
clone_size: few; v_call: TRBV20-1; d_call: NA; j_call: TRBJ1-5; cdr3_nt: TGCAGTGCTAGAGATCCTGGGCGGACAAATCAGCCCCAGCATTTT; cdr3_aa: CSARDPGRTNQPQHF
clone_size: many; v_call: TRBV12-3/TRBV12-4; d_call: TRBD1; j_call: TRBJ1-1; cdr3_nt: TGTGCCAGCAGCGGACAGGGGTTATATACTGAAGCTTTCTTT; cdr3_aa: CASSGQGLYTEAFF
clone_size: NA; v_call: TRBV5-1; d_call: TRBD1; j_call: TRBJ2-3; cdr3_nt: TGCGCCAGCAGCTTGGGAACCAAGACAGGGGCGAAAACAGATACGCAGTATTTT; cdr3_aa: CASSLGTKTGAKTDTQYF
clone_size: NA; v_call: TRBV5-6; d_call: TRBD1; j_call: TRBJ2-7; cdr3_nt: TGTGCCAGCAGCTTGCCAGCAGGGGGCCTCGAGCAGTACTTC; cdr3_aa: CASSLPAGGLEQYF
clone_size: NA; v_call: TRBV20-1; d_call: TRBD2; j_call: TRBJ2-5; cdr3_nt: TGCAGTGCCATGCCCCTGACTAGCGGGTTACAAGAGACCCAGTACTTC; cdr3_aa: CSAMPLTSGLQETQYF
clone_size: few; v_call: TRBV4-3; d_call: NA; j_call: TRBJ2-7; cdr3_nt: TGCGCCAGCAGCCAAGCCCAGGGATTTTACGAGCAGTACTTC; cdr3_aa: CASSQAQGFYEQYF
clone_size: few; v_call: TRBV21-1; d_call: NA; j_call: TRBJ2-7; cdr3_nt: TGTGCCAGCCCCCCCCGGGAGCAGTACTTC; cdr3_aa: CASPPREQYF
clone_size: few; v_call: TRBV5-1; d_call: NA; j_call: TRBJ2-3; cdr3_nt: TGCGCCAGCAGCTTGGACAGGGAACATACGCAGTATTTT; cdr3_aa: CASSLDREHTQYF
clone_size: few; v_call: TRBV6-5; d_call: NA; j_call: TRBJ2-7; cdr3_nt: TGTGCCAGCAGTTACATGGGAGACGGACCCTACGAGCAGTACTTC; cdr3_aa: CASSYMGDGPYEQYF
clone_size: few; v_call: TRBV20-1; d_call: NA; j_call: TRBJ2-5; cdr3_nt: TGCAGTGCTAGAGGGGAGAAAGAGACCCAGTACTTC; cdr3_aa: CSARGEKETQYF
clone_size: NA; v_call: TRBV27; d_call: NA; j_call: TRBJ2-7; cdr3_nt: TGTGCCAGCAGACCTAAATGGGCCGCAGGACCCTACGAGCAGTACTTC; cdr3_aa: CASRPKWAAGPYEQYF
clone_size: NA; v_call: TRBV27; d_call: NA; j_call: TRBJ2-1; cdr3_nt: TGTGCCAGCAGTTGGTTATCTGGGGGGCAGGGCCTCTACAATGAGCAGTTCTTC; cdr3_aa: CASSWLSGGQGLYNEQFF
clone_size: NA; v_call: TRBV5-1; d_call: TRBD2; j_call: TRBJ2-3; cdr3_nt: TGCGCCAGCAGCCCGGCTCTCTCCGGGAGGGAATCGGATACGCAGTATTTT; cdr3_aa: CASSPALSGRESDTQYF
clone_size: few; v_call: TRBV12-3/TRBV12-4; d_call: TRBD2; j_call: TRBJ2-7; cdr3_nt: TGTGCCAGCAGACCCGGGGGGTGGCACGAGCAGTACTTC; cdr3_aa: CASRPGGWHEQYF
clone_size: few; v_call: TRBV2; d_call: TRBD2; j_call: TRBJ2-1; cdr3_nt: TGTGCCAGCAGGATTCCGGGACTAGCGGGAGGGGGAACCTACAATGAGCAGTTCTTC; cdr3_aa: CASRIPGLAGGGTYNEQFF
clone_size: few; v_call: TRBV5-1; d_call: TRBD1; j_call: TRBJ1-6; cdr3_nt: TGCGCCAGCAGCTTGGGGACAGGGAGATCACCCCTCCACTTT; cdr3_aa: CASSLGTGRSPLHF
clone_size: NA; v_call: TRBV12-3/TRBV12-4; d_call: NA; j_call: TRBJ1-5; cdr3_nt: TGTGCCAGCAGTTTCCTCGGGGATCCGGACCTAACCCAGCATTTT; cdr3_aa: CASSFLGDPDLTQHF
clone_size: many; v_call: TRBV4-3; d_call: NA; j_call: TRBJ1-5; cdr3_nt: TGTGCCAGCAGCCAAGATAGCAATCAGCCCCAGCATTTT; cdr3_aa: CASSQDSNQPQHF
clone_size: NA; v_call: TRBV7-9; d_call: NA; j_call: TRBJ1-5; cdr3_nt: TGTGCCAGCAGCCCCACCCCTAGCAATCAGCCCCAGCATTTT; cdr3_aa: CASSPTPSNQPQHF
clone_size: few; v_call: TRBV12-3/TRBV12-4; d_call: NA; j_call: TRBJ2-6; cdr3_nt: TGTGCCAGCAGTTTAACCCCCTCTGGGGCCAACGTCCTGACTTTC; cdr3_aa: CASSLTPSGANVLTF
clone_size: NA; v_call: TRBV7-9; d_call: NA; j_call: TRBJ1-5; cdr3_nt: TGTGCCAGCAGCTTAGATGGGCAGACCCAGCATTTT; cdr3_aa: CASSLDGQTQHF
clone_size: NA; v_call: TRBV7-2; d_call: TRBD2; j_call: TRBJ2-3; cdr3_nt: TGTGCCAGCAGCGAAATTAGGACTAGCATTGGGACAGATACGCAGTATTTT; cdr3_aa: CASSEIRTSIGTDTQYF
clone_size: few; v_call: TRBV3-1; d_call: TRBD2; j_call: TRBJ2-1; cdr3_nt: TGTGCCAGCAGCCATGGGACTATTCAGGAGCATTTCTTC; cdr3_aa: CASSHGTIQEHFF
clone_size: NA; v_call: TRBV30; d_call: TRBD1; j_call: TRBJ1-4; cdr3_nt: TGTGCCTTCTCGGACAGGGGATATGAAAAACTGTTTTTT; cdr3_aa: CAFSDRGYEKLFF
clone_size: few; v_call: TRBV11-2; d_call: TRBD2; j_call: TRBJ2-7; cdr3_nt: TGTGCCAGCAGCTTAAAAAGCGGGACTAGCGGGAGAATCTCCTACGAGCAGTACTTC; cdr3_aa: CASSLKSGTSGRISYEQYF
clone_size: few; v_call: TRBV11-2; d_call: NA; j_call: TRBJ2-3; cdr3_nt: TGTGCCAGCAGCTTAGTTTGGGGCTCGAGGGATACGCAGTATTTT; cdr3_aa: CASSLVWGSRDTQYF
clone_size: few; v_call: TRBV28; d_call: TRBD1; j_call: TRBJ2-4; cdr3_nt: TGTGCCAGCAGTTCCCCGACAGGGAGAAACATTCAGTACTTC; cdr3_aa: CASSSPTGRNIQYF
clone_size: NA; v_call: TRBV20-1; d_call: NA; j_call: TRBJ1-6; cdr3_nt: TGCAGTGCTAGTGAAGGCGGTGGGGTATTGTCCCTCCACTTT; cdr3_aa: CSASEGGGVLSLHF
clone_size: medium-sized; v_call: TRBV12-3/TRBV12-4; d_call: TRBD1; j_call: TRBJ2-7; cdr3_nt: TGCGCCAGCAGCTTGACAGGGGGGACCTACGAGCAGTACTTC; cdr3_aa: CASSLTGGTYEQYF
clone_size: few; v_call: TRBV27; d_call: TRBD1; j_call: TRBJ1-1; cdr3_nt: TGTGCCAGCAGTTTATCGGCCGGGACAGGGAGGAGCGCTGAAGCTTTCTTT; cdr3_aa: CASSLSAGTGRSAEAFF
clone_size: NA; v_call: TRBV7-2; d_call: NA; j_call: TRBJ2-7; cdr3_nt: TGTGCCAGCAGAACCGCCGGGGGACCTATCGAGCAGTACTTC; cdr3_aa: CASRTAGGPIEQYF
clone_size: many; v_call: TRBV6-5; d_call: TRBD1; j_call: TRBJ1-5; cdr3_nt: TGTGCCAGCAGTTCCTCTGCCCAGGGGGGCCCTCAGCATTTT; cdr3_aa: CASSSSAQGGPQHF
clone_size: NA; v_call: TRBV5-1; d_call: NA; j_call: TRBJ1-1; cdr3_nt: TGCGCCAGCAGCTTGGAGGTTAGAACAAAGAACACTGAAGCTTTCTTT; cdr3_aa: CASSLEVRTKNTEAFF
clone_size: few; v_call: TRBV5-1; d_call: TRBD1; j_call: TRBJ2-7; cdr3_nt: TGCGCCAGCAGCATGGGACAGGGAACCTACGAGCAGTACTTC; cdr3_aa: CASSMGQGTYEQYF
clone_size: few; v_call: TRBV5-1; d_call: NA; j_call: TRBJ2-3; cdr3_nt: TGCGCCAGCAGCTTGGAAGGCAGGTCTAGCACAGATACGCAGTATTTT; cdr3_aa: CASSLEGRSSTDTQYF
clone_size: many; v_call: TRBV10-3; d_call: NA; j_call: TRBJ2-7; cdr3_nt: TGTGCCATCAAAGAGACCTACGAGCAGTACTTC; cdr3_aa: CAIKETYEQYF
clone_size: many; v_call: TRBV29-1; d_call: TRBD1; j_call: TRBJ2-5; cdr3_nt: TGCAGCGTTGGCGGACAGGGTGGCGAGACCCAGTACTTC; cdr3_aa: CSVGGQGGETQYF
clone_size: few; v_call: TRBV12-3/TRBV12-4; d_call: NA; j_call: TRBJ2-7; cdr3_nt: TGTGCCAGCAGTCTCGGGGATAGGGTGGTAGGGGAGCAGTACTTC; cdr3_aa: CASSLGDRVVGEQYF
clone_size: NA; v_call: TRBV20-1; d_call: TRBD1; j_call: TRBJ1-1; cdr3_nt: TGCAGTGCTAGAGCGCCGACAGGGTTGGCCACTGAAGCTTTCTTT; cdr3_aa: CSARAPTGLATEAFF
clone_size: many; v_call: TRBV18; d_call: TRBD1; j_call: TRBJ2-1; cdr3_nt: TGTGCCAGCTCACCAACCCAACAGGGGCCCCATGAGCAGTTCTTC; cdr3_aa: CASSPTQQGPHEQFF
clone_size: NA; v_call: TRBV7-8; d_call: TRBD1; j_call: TRBJ2-7; cdr3_nt: TGTGCCAGCAGCTGGGGATATAGGAGGACAGGGGGCGATTCCTACGAGCAGTACTTC; cdr3_aa: CASSWGYRRTGGDSYEQYF
clone_size: few; v_call: TRBV7-3; d_call: NA; j_call: TRBJ1-1; cdr3_nt: TGTGCCAGCAAGGATGCAGTCCAGAACACTGAAGCTTTCTTT; cdr3_aa: CASKDAVQNTEAFF
clone_size: many; v_call: TRBV12-3/TRBV12-4; d_call: TRBD1; j_call: TRBJ2-7; cdr3_nt: TGTGCCAGCAGAGACAGCTTTACAGGGGCCGAGCAGTACTTC; cdr3_aa: CASRDSFTGAEQYF
clone_size: few; v_call: TRBV18; d_call: NA; j_call: TRBJ2-3; cdr3_nt: TGTGCCAGCTCACCAGGGCAGCGACCAGATACGCAGTATTTT; cdr3_aa: CASSPGQRPDTQYF
clone_size: few; v_call: TRBV7-2; d_call: TRBD2; j_call: TRBJ2-2; cdr3_nt: TGTGCCAGCAGCTCGGGGGGTGGGGCTCAGAACACCGGGGAGCTGTTTTTT; cdr3_aa: CASSSGGGAQNTGELFF
clone_size: many; v_call: TRBV4-1; d_call: NA; j_call: TRBJ2-4; cdr3_nt: TGCGCCAGCAGCCAAGATTCGGCGGAGCTAAACATTCAGTACTTC; cdr3_aa: CASSQDSAELNIQYF
clone_size: many; v_call: TRBV12-3/TRBV12-4; d_call: NA; j_call: TRBJ2-2; cdr3_nt: TGTGCCAGCAGTCCCCCCCGGGTGAGGCACGGGGAGCTGTTTTTT; cdr3_aa: CASSPPRVRHGELFF
clone_size: few; v_call: TRBV4-3; d_call: TRBD2; j_call: TRBJ2-3; cdr3_nt: TGCGCCAGCAGCCAAATACTAGCGGGATCAGATACGCAGTATTTT; cdr3_aa: CASSQILAGSDTQYF
clone_size: NA; v_call: TRBV4-2; d_call: NA; j_call: TRBJ2-2; cdr3_nt: TGTGCCAGCAGCCAAGGGGTTAATGCGAACACCGGGGAGCTGTTTTTT; cdr3_aa: CASSQGVNANTGELFF
clone_size: few; v_call: TRBV20-1; d_call: TRBD2; j_call: TRBJ2-5; cdr3_nt: TGCAGTGCTAGAGCTCTAGCGGGAGGAGTCCAGCAAGAGACCCAGTACTTC; cdr3_aa: CSARALAGGVQQETQYF